These T cell receptor beta chains were read from a single sample in a study of T cells in Graves' hyperthyroidism and ophthalmopathy. TCRdb re-analysed the multiplex PCR reads in MiXCR, keeping a single row per CDR3 protein. This table has about 610,000 distinct CDR3 sequences, around 46% appearing once. Sequenced sample: peripheral blood or thyroid tissue (not recorded which). These TCRs come from a woman aged 18-35 years with Graves' hyperthyroidism. Both conserved end residues are part of each CDR3. The D gene is left open where the match is weak. Only part of the rows carry a size: once, few, many, or a class if the clone is expanded.

cdr3_length: 13; j_call: TRBJ2-7; v_call: TRBV6-5; d_call: .; clone_size: many; cdr3_aa: CASRRRQTYEQYF; cdr3_nt: TGTGCCAGCAGACGAAGACAGACCTACGAGCAGTACTTC
cdr3_length: 13; j_call: TRBJ2-5; v_call: TRBV20-1; d_call: TRBD2; clone_size: many; cdr3_aa: CSGGGRSLETQYF; cdr3_nt: TGCAGTGGCGGCGGGAGGTCTTTGGAGACCCAGTACTTC
cdr3_length: 14; j_call: TRBJ2-7; v_call: TRBV5-4; d_call: TRBD1; clone_size: .; cdr3_aa: CASSSGQEVSEQYF; cdr3_nt: TGTGCCAGCAGTTCTGGACAGGAGGTTTCCGAGCAGTACTTC
cdr3_length: 13; j_call: TRBJ2-5; v_call: TRBV7-2; d_call: .; clone_size: many; cdr3_aa: CASSYGSQETQYF; cdr3_nt: TGTGCCAGCAGTTACGGTAGCCAAGAGACCCAGTACTTC
cdr3_length: 16; j_call: TRBJ2-7; v_call: TRBV7-9; d_call: .; clone_size: .; cdr3_aa: CASSSPGGGHFYEQYF; cdr3_nt: TGTGCCAGCAGCTCACCAGGAGGGGGACACTTCTACGAGCAGTACTTC
cdr3_length: 17; j_call: TRBJ1-2; v_call: TRBV10-3; d_call: TRBD1; clone_size: .; cdr3_aa: CAISESLDRDSYYGYTF; cdr3_nt: TGTGCCATCAGTGAGTCTTTGGACAGGGACAGCTACTATGGCTACACCTTC
cdr3_length: 14; j_call: TRBJ2-5; v_call: TRBV20-1; d_call: .; clone_size: many; cdr3_aa: CSARDRLLEETQYF; cdr3_nt: TGCAGTGCTAGAGATCGGCTTCTGGAGGAGACCCAGTACTTC
cdr3_length: 11; j_call: TRBJ2-7; v_call: TRBV20-1; d_call: TRBD2; clone_size: many; cdr3_aa: CSATAGTSIYF; cdr3_nt: TGCAGTGCTACGGCCGGGACTAGCATTTACTTC
cdr3_length: 15; j_call: TRBJ1-5; v_call: TRBV12-3/TRBV12-4; d_call: TRBD1; clone_size: .; cdr3_aa: CASSGGTGRVGTQHF; cdr3_nt: TGTGCCAGCAGTGGCGGGACAGGGCGGGTTGGGACCCAGCATTTT
cdr3_length: 14; j_call: TRBJ2-7; v_call: TRBV5-5; d_call: TRBD1; clone_size: many; cdr3_aa: CASSLEDRDDEQYF; cdr3_nt: TGTGCCAGCAGCTTGGAGGACAGGGATGACGAGCAGTACTTC
cdr3_length: 11; j_call: TRBJ2-3; v_call: TRBV7-2; d_call: .; clone_size: few; cdr3_aa: CASSSSNTQYF; cdr3_nt: TGTGCCAGCAGTTCCTCAAATACGCAGTATTTT
cdr3_length: 10; j_call: TRBJ2-7; v_call: TRBV29-1; d_call: .; clone_size: once; cdr3_aa: CSLPPSEQYF; cdr3_nt: TGCAGCTTACCCCCCAGCGAGCAGTACTTC
cdr3_length: 14; j_call: TRBJ2-3; v_call: TRBV10-3; d_call: .; clone_size: few; cdr3_aa: CAISESRGFDTQYF; cdr3_nt: TGTGCCATCAGTGAGTCCCGAGGGTTTGATACGCAGTATTTT
cdr3_length: 12; j_call: TRBJ2-5; v_call: TRBV19; d_call: .; clone_size: .; cdr3_aa: CTSGASQETQYF; cdr3_nt: TGTACCTCCGGGGCCTCCCAAGAGACCCAGTACTTC
cdr3_length: 18; j_call: TRBJ1-2; v_call: TRBV24-1; d_call: .; clone_size: .; cdr3_aa: CATSGLANTGVFGYGYTF; cdr3_nt: TGTGCCACCAGTGGACTAGCTAACACCGGGGTCTTCGGTTATGGCTACACCTTC
cdr3_length: 14; j_call: TRBJ1-1; v_call: TRBV7-2; d_call: TRBD1; clone_size: .; cdr3_aa: CASSSDRASPEAFF; cdr3_nt: TGTGCCAGCAGCTCGGACAGGGCGAGCCCTGAAGCTTTCTTT
cdr3_length: 10; j_call: TRBJ1-2; v_call: TRBV20-1; d_call: .; clone_size: many; cdr3_aa: CSAREVGYTF; cdr3_nt: TGCAGTGCTAGAGAGGTCGGCTACACCTTC
cdr3_length: 16; j_call: TRBJ2-6; v_call: TRBV7-3; d_call: .; clone_size: .; cdr3_aa: CASSLWSNTGANVLTF; cdr3_nt: TGTGCCAGCAGCTTATGGTCGAACACCGGGGCCAACGTCCTGACTTTC
cdr3_length: 15; j_call: TRBJ1-5; v_call: TRBV7-9; d_call: .; clone_size: many; cdr3_aa: CASSLDQGINQPQHF; cdr3_nt: TGTGCCAGCAGCTTAGACCAGGGGATCAATCAGCCCCAGCATTTT
cdr3_length: 17; j_call: TRBJ1-5; v_call: TRBV5-8; d_call: .; clone_size: many; cdr3_aa: CASSPLRDTEFRQPQHF; cdr3_nt: TGTGCCAGCAGTCCCCTACGGGACACCGAATTCCGTCAGCCCCAGCATTTT
cdr3_length: 17; j_call: TRBJ1-6; v_call: TRBV9; d_call: .; clone_size: .; cdr3_aa: CASSVETGYSYNSPLHF; cdr3_nt: TGTGCCAGCAGCGTAGAAACAGGGTACTCCTATAATTCACCCCTCCACTTT
cdr3_length: 12; j_call: TRBJ2-7; v_call: TRBV7-6; d_call: TRBD1; clone_size: .; cdr3_aa: CARQGGSYEQYF; cdr3_nt: TGTGCTAGACAGGGGGGCTCCTACGAGCAGTACTTC
cdr3_length: 10; j_call: TRBJ2-5; v_call: TRBV29-1; d_call: .; clone_size: once; cdr3_aa: CSVIGETQYF; cdr3_nt: TGCAGCGTTATTGGGGAGACCCAGTACTTC
cdr3_length: 13; j_call: TRBJ1-4; v_call: TRBV7-8; d_call: .; clone_size: .; cdr3_aa: CASSPRGSEKLFF; cdr3_nt: TGTGCCAGCAGCCCGAGGGGCAGTGAAAAACTGTTTTTT
cdr3_length: 8; j_call: TRBJ1-4; v_call: TRBV11-2; d_call: .; clone_size: .; cdr3_aa: CASSTLDF; cdr3_nt: TGTGCCAGCAGCACCCTGGATTTT
cdr3_length: 12; j_call: TRBJ2-5; v_call: TRBV2; d_call: .; clone_size: .; cdr3_aa: CASSGGVGTQYF; cdr3_nt: TGTGCCAGCAGCGGTGGGGTCGGCACCCAGTACTTC
cdr3_length: 12; j_call: TRBJ2-7; v_call: TRBV10-3; d_call: TRBD2; clone_size: .; cdr3_aa: CATARGEGEQYF; cdr3_nt: TGTGCCACCGCACGGGGGGAGGGCGAGCAGTACTTC
cdr3_length: 15; j_call: TRBJ1-4; v_call: TRBV7-9; d_call: TRBD1; clone_size: few; cdr3_aa: CASSPPGGTDEKLFF; cdr3_nt: TGTGCCAGCAGCCCCCCGGGAGGGACAGATGAAAAACTGTTTTTT
cdr3_length: 13; j_call: TRBJ2-5; v_call: TRBV5-1; d_call: .; clone_size: many; cdr3_aa: CASSLDTVQTQYF; cdr3_nt: TGCGCCAGCAGCTTGGATACGGTGCAGACCCAGTACTTC
cdr3_length: 11; j_call: TRBJ1-2; v_call: TRBV29-1; d_call: .; clone_size: .; cdr3_aa: CSVESTSGYTF; cdr3_nt: TGCAGCGTTGAAAGTACTAGCGGCTACACCTTC
cdr3_length: 17; j_call: TRBJ1-5; v_call: TRBV2; d_call: TRBD1; clone_size: many; cdr3_aa: CASSVVPGQGSNQPQHF; cdr3_nt: TGTGCCAGCAGTGTTGTCCCGGGACAGGGGAGCAATCAGCCCCAGCATTTT
cdr3_length: 17; j_call: TRBJ2-7; v_call: TRBV7-2; d_call: TRBD2; clone_size: many; cdr3_aa: CASSSGLAGVTTYEQYF; cdr3_nt: TGTGCCAGCAGCTCGGGACTAGCGGGAGTTACCACCTACGAGCAGTACTTC
cdr3_length: 15; j_call: TRBJ2-7; v_call: TRBV5-4; d_call: TRBD1; clone_size: .; cdr3_aa: CASRLDRGGSPEQYF; cdr3_nt: TGTGCCAGCAGACTAGACAGGGGCGGCTCCCCCGAGCAGTACTTC
cdr3_length: 15; j_call: TRBJ2-5; v_call: TRBV24-1; d_call: .; clone_size: many; cdr3_aa: CATSDGTKFLETQYF; cdr3_nt: TGTGCCACCAGTGATGGTACTAAGTTCCTGGAGACCCAGTACTTC
cdr3_length: 16; j_call: TRBJ2-3; v_call: TRBV9; d_call: .; clone_size: few; cdr3_aa: CASSLSGRGSTDTQYF; cdr3_nt: TGTGCCAGCAGCCTTAGCGGAAGGGGTAGCACAGATACGCAGTATTTT
cdr3_length: 14; j_call: TRBJ2-2; v_call: TRBV27; d_call: .; clone_size: .; cdr3_aa: CASSPGIHGGELFF; cdr3_nt: TGTGCCAGCTCCCCCGGGATCCACGGCGGGGAGCTGTTTTTT
cdr3_length: 12; j_call: TRBJ1-2; v_call: TRBV4-1; d_call: .; clone_size: many; cdr3_aa: CASSQGRDGYTF; cdr3_nt: TGCGCCAGCAGCCAAGGGAGAGATGGCTACACCTTC
cdr3_length: 15; j_call: TRBJ2-2; v_call: TRBV6-6; d_call: TRBD1; clone_size: many; cdr3_aa: CASSLQGANTGELFF; cdr3_nt: TGTGCCAGCAGCTTACAGGGGGCAAACACCGGGGAGCTGTTTTTT
cdr3_length: 20; j_call: TRBJ1-1; v_call: TRBV10-3; d_call: .; clone_size: many; cdr3_aa: CAISDSFGRSYRRMNTEAFF; cdr3_nt: TGTGCCATCAGTGATTCATTCGGTCGGAGCTACAGGCGCATGAACACTGAAGCTTTCTTT
cdr3_length: 15; j_call: TRBJ2-2; v_call: TRBV7-2; d_call: TRBD1; clone_size: many; cdr3_aa: CASSYDRGNTGELFF; cdr3_nt: TGTGCCAGCAGCTACGACAGGGGTAACACCGGGGAGCTGTTTTTT
cdr3_length: 12; j_call: TRBJ2-5; v_call: TRBV15; d_call: .; clone_size: many; cdr3_aa: CATSRGQETQYF; cdr3_nt: TGTGCCACCAGCAGGGGCCAGGAGACCCAGTACTTC
cdr3_length: 13; j_call: TRBJ2-5; v_call: TRBV20-1; d_call: .; clone_size: many; cdr3_aa: CSAPQGGEETQYF; cdr3_nt: TGCAGTGCGCCGCAGGGGGGGGAAGAGACCCAGTACTTC
cdr3_length: 16; j_call: TRBJ1-4; v_call: TRBV28; d_call: TRBD1; clone_size: many; cdr3_aa: CASSSPSPDRGGKLFF; cdr3_nt: TGTGCCAGCAGTTCCCCCTCCCCCGACAGGGGTGGAAAACTGTTTTTT
cdr3_length: 15; j_call: TRBJ1-5; v_call: TRBV6-4; d_call: .; clone_size: once; cdr3_aa: CASSDSAGAGQPQHF; cdr3_nt: TGTGCCAGCAGTGACTCGGCGGGGGCCGGTCAGCCCCAGCATTTT
cdr3_length: 16; j_call: TRBJ2-7; v_call: TRBV20-1; d_call: TRBD2; clone_size: .; cdr3_aa: CSAGGGGTSSYNEQYF; cdr3_nt: TGCAGTGCTGGGGGCGGGGGGACAAGCTCCTACAATGAGCAGTACTTC
cdr3_length: 16; j_call: TRBJ1-3; v_call: TRBV3-1; d_call: .; clone_size: .; cdr3_aa: CASSQGPGFGGNTIYF; cdr3_nt: TGTGCCAGCAGCCAGGGGCCGGGTTTTGGTGGAAACACCATATATTTT
cdr3_length: 18; j_call: TRBJ2-2; v_call: TRBV12-3/TRBV12-4; d_call: TRBD2; clone_size: .; cdr3_aa: CASSLPLGLAPATGELFF; cdr3_nt: TGTGCCAGCAGTTTACCTTTGGGACTAGCCCCCGCCACCGGGGAGCTGTTTTTT
cdr3_length: 12; j_call: TRBJ1-2; v_call: TRBV20-1; d_call: TRBD1; clone_size: .; cdr3_aa: CSAREGQGGYTF; cdr3_nt: TGCAGTGCTAGAGAGGGACAGGGTGGCTACACCTTC
cdr3_length: 15; j_call: TRBJ1-5; v_call: TRBV15; d_call: .; clone_size: .; cdr3_aa: CATSRAPRGKETQHF; cdr3_nt: TGTGCCACCAGCAGAGCCCCTCGGGGCAAAGAGACCCAGCATTTT
cdr3_length: 15; j_call: TRBJ1-5; v_call: TRBV18; d_call: .; clone_size: few; cdr3_aa: CASSPSGNSNQPQHF; cdr3_nt: TGTGCCAGCTCACCATCAGGTAATAGCAATCAGCCCCAGCATTTT
cdr3_length: 15; j_call: TRBJ2-7; v_call: TRBV9; d_call: .; clone_size: many; cdr3_aa: CASSVGPPAAHEQYF; cdr3_nt: TGTGCCAGCAGCGTAGGACCGCCAGCGGCCCACGAGCAGTACTTC